This T cell receptor beta chain appears in the sequencing data of a study of cytomegalovirus exposure and HLA in healthy donors. Study at large: A prior analysis found about 110 million unique TCR beta sequences from 150 million to 200 million T cells. Study-wide points: TCR beta sequences reportedly predicted most subjects' HLA-A and HLA-B alleles accurately. A later analysis reportedly found fewer N-insertions in an Asian-associated ancestry cluster than the roughly 680-donor mean.

Germline V gene data show CDR1 as SNHLY and CDR2 as FYNNEI. The CDR3 loop spans 14 amino acids. With 7 bases removed from V and 6 bases from J, the gap between germline ends came to 16 bases. With regard to this clone: Its specificity is unknown.

This PCR relied on a set of 60 Vbeta primers and 13 Jbeta primers. Assay used: immunoSEQ multiplex PCR; TCRdb lists only in-frame clones, some missing. The data contain about 150,000 clones, around 79% of them seen just once; the ten biggest clones take up approximately 3.7%. The sequencing input was PBMCs. This chain connects TRBV2 to TRBJ1-5, with D perhaps TRBD1 (6 bases). The receptor's source is a human donor in good health. CDR3 DNA: TGTGCCAGCACTTCGGACAGTATCTTTCAGCCCCAGCATTTT. The encoded protein is CASTSDSIFQPQHF.